This entry lists 27 T cell receptor beta chains sequenced from one sample in a study of memory CD4+ T cells and cytomegalovirus serostatus. Single viable CD3+CD4+CD8-CD45RO+ cells were sorted as the memory CD4+ T cells. Sequencing used immunoSEQ multiplex PCR; TCRdb keeps in-frame clones, though not all of them. The sample shows 35,000 to 50,000 clones, around 80% of them seen only once. Sequencing was done on a sample of memory CD4+ T cells from blood. All receptors derive from an adult in good health and CMV-seronegative.

This clone was observed a single time. The chain joins TRBV14 to TRBJ1-2; D remains ambiguous. Germline V gene data show CDR1 as SGHDN and CDR2 as FVKESK. This CDR3 is 14 amino acids long. With 0 bases removed from V and 6 bases from J, the gap between germline ends came to 11 bases. In DNA form, the CDR3 reads TGTGCCAGCAGCCAAGAAAATTTTGTGGATGGCTACACCTTC. Encoded protein: CASSQENFVDGYTF.

V gene TRBV11-3 combines with J gene TRBJ2-5, with D unclear. The length of the CDR3 is 13 residues. Per germline, CDR1 SGHNT and CDR2 YENEEA. V was cut by 4 bases and J by 4 bases, with 10 bases left in between. CDR3 DNA: TGTGCCAGCAGCTCCGCGTATTCAGAGACCCAGTACTTC. It codes for CASSSAYSETQYF. The full variable domain, with the rest looked up from reference TRBV11-3 and TRBJ2-5, is EAGVVQSPRYKIIEKKQPVAFWCNPISGHNTLYWYLQNLGQGPELLIRYENEEAVDDSQLPKDRFSAERLKGVDSTLKIQPAELGDSAVYLCASSSAYSETQYFGPGTRLLVL.

V and J are TRBV7-2 and TRBJ2-2; no clear D gene. This CDR3 is 14 amino acids long. V gave up 0 bases and J gave up 3 bases, with 5 bases separating them. The germline CDR1 and CDR2 sequences are SGHTA and FQGNSA. This CDR3 reads CASSLAQYTGELFF. CDR3 coding DNA: TGTGCCAGCAGCTTAGCGCAGTACACCGGGGAGCTGTTTTTT.

This clone has just one count. V and J are TRBV10-2 and TRBJ2-5; maybe TRBD1 (5 bases). The last part of the DNA fits TRBJ2-7 better; the J call may be wrong. The CDR3 spans 13 residues. Germline V gene sequence: CDR1 WSHSY, CDR2 SAAADI. CDR3 sequence: CATGADLSYEQYF. The DNA for the CDR3 is TGCGCCACTGGGGCAGACCTCTCCTACGAGCAGTACTTC.

The rearrangement uses TRBV11-2 and TRBJ2-1, with 7 bases identical to TRBD1. Per germline, CDR1 SGHAT and CDR2 FQNNGV. CDR3 length: 15 amino acids. With V trimmed by 1 base and J by 8 bases, 8 bases remained unmatched. Here the CDR3 reads CASSLGQGDWHEQFF. CDR3 nucleotide sequence: TGTGCCAGCAGCTTAGGACAGGGCGACTGGCATGAGCAGTTCTTC.

In this sample, this clone turned up a few times. This chain joins TRBV2 and TRBJ1-1, with no clear D. CDR1 is SNHLY, CDR2 FYNNEI, per germline. The CDR3 runs 13 residues. V shed 3 bases and J shed 5 bases, with 10 bases lying between them. CDR3 protein: CASSESRLTEAFF. In DNA, the CDR3 is TGTGCCAGCAGTGAGTCACGACTAACTGAAGCTTTCTTT.

The chain is built from TRBV30 and TRBJ2-2; no definite D call. V lost 4 bases and J lost 2, with 5 bases in between. The germline gives CDR1 GTSNPN, CDR2 SVGIG (reference sequence). The CDR3 is 12 residues long. The CDR3 DNA reads TGTGCCTGGACCCTAAACACCGGGGAGCTGTTTTTT. Residues: CAWTLNTGELFF.

The chain carries TRBV6-5 and TRBJ2-5; 7 nucleotides align to TRBD1. Germline V gene data show CDR1 as MNHEY and CDR2 as SVGAGI. This CDR3 spans 16 amino acids. With 2 bases clipped from V and 6 bases from J, the junction kept 12 bases outside the gene matches. DNA for the CDR3: TGTGCCAGCAGTTACACTCACAGGGGAGTTCGCAAGACCCAGTACTTC. Translating gives CASSYTHRGVRKTQYF.

The V gene is TRBV6-5, the J gene TRBJ1-3; D may be TRBD1 (5 bases). This CDR3 spans 14 amino acids. The ends were cut back, 6 bases at V and 7 bases at J, with 16 bases in the middle. From germline, CDR1 is MNHEY and CDR2 SVGAGI. The CDR3 coding sequence is TGTGCCAGCAGCTACACAGGCGCCCGTAACACCATATATTTT. This encodes CASSYTGARNTIYF.

This chain connects TRBV11-2 to TRBJ2-1; 13 bases fit TRBD2. Trimming took 6 bases from V and 5 from J; bases not matched to a gene: 4. This CDR3 spans 15 amino acids. The V gene's germline CDR1 is SGHAT and CDR2 FQNNGV. Written as DNA, the CDR3 is TGTGCCAGCAGGTCCGGGACTAGCGGGGACAATGAGCAGTTCTTC. Amino acids: CASRSGTSGDNEQFF.

The genes are TRBV27 and TRBJ1-2; 10 bases line up with TRBD1. This CDR3 has 15 amino acids. V was pared by 6 bases and J by 4 bases, with 8 bases of the junction left unmatched. Germline CDR1 is MNHEY and CDR2 is SMNVEV (reference sequence). CDR3 DNA: TGTGCCAGCAGCTCCAAACGGACAGGGGGCTATGGCTACACCTTC. Its protein is CASSSKRTGGYGYTF.

This sequence joins TRBV2 and TRBJ2-5; 10 positions match TRBD1. The CDR3 length is 14 residues. Germline V gene lookup returns CDR1 SNHLY and CDR2 FYNNEI. J was trimmed by 5 bases and V by 8 bases; bases with no gene match: 8. The CDR3 nucleotides are TGTGCCAGCGCGACAGGGGGCGGGAAGGAGACCCAGTACTTC. Its translation is CASATGGGKETQYF.

V is TRBV28 and J is TRBJ2-2, with D maybe TRBD1 (6 bases). The CDR3 contains 15 residues. The germline CDR1 and CDR2 sequences are MDHEN and SYDVKM. With 6 bases removed from V and 0 bases from J, the gap between germline ends came to 11 bases. The CDR3 region is CASRSGTPNTGELFF. CDR3 DNA: TGTGCCAGCAGATCCGGGACACCGAACACCGGGGAGCTGTTTTTT.

V gene TRBV29-1 combines with J gene TRBJ1-2, with D unclear. Trimming removed 8 bases at V and 6 bases at J, with 13 bases between. CDR1 and CDR2 (germline): SQVTM, ANQGSEA. The CDR3 length is 11 residues. The CDR3 spells CSTNVGDGYTF. The DNA for the CDR3 is TGCAGCACAAATGTTGGGGATGGCTACACCTTC.

The chain is built from TRBV7-2 and TRBJ2-1, with 12 bases matching TRBD2. Germline V lookup: CDR1 SGHTA, CDR2 FQGNSA. The CDR3 loop spans 17 amino acids. V lost 1 base to trimming and J lost 7 bases; unmatched junction nucleotides: 8. As DNA, the CDR3 is TGTGCCAGCAGCTTAGGTCTAGCGGGGGGGCGCGAGAATGAGCAGTTCTTC. Translated: CASSLGLAGGRENEQFF.

The V and J genes are TRBV9 and TRBJ2-3; weak D call: TRBD2 (5 bases). With 7 bases removed from V and 3 bases from J, the gap between germline ends came to 9 bases. CDR3 length: 12 amino acids. CDR1 is SGDLS, CDR2 YYNGEE, per germline. CDR3 region: CASSPGTDTQYF. The CDR3 DNA is TGTGCCAGCTCCCCGGGGACAGATACGCAGTATTTT.

The rearrangement uses TRBV5-5 and TRBJ1-1; D gene unclear. The CDR3 length is 13 residues. Germline assignment: CDR1 SGHKS and CDR2 YYEKEE (reference sequence). V lost 0 bases to trimming and J lost 4 bases, with 7 bases between them. In DNA form, the CDR3 reads TGTGCCAGCAGCTTGGACCTCGGCACTGAAGCTTTCTTT. Translating it yields CASSLDLGTEAFF.

The chain combines TRBV5-4 with TRBJ1-3; possibly TRBD1 for D (6 bases). In germline, CDR1 is SGHNT, CDR2 YYREEE (reference sequence). The CDR3 consists of 15 residues. The ends were cut back, 3 bases at V and 4 bases at J, with 14 bases in the middle. CDR3 residues: CASSYGRGAGNTIYF. CDR3 DNA: TGTGCCAGCAGCTACGGGAGGGGGGCCGGAAACACCATATATTTT.

The genes are TRBV5-1 and TRBJ2-3; TRBD2 matches 8 bases. V shed 1 base and J 4 bases; nucleotides not matched to a gene: 14. Germline loops: CDR1 SGHRS, CDR2 YFSETQ. The CDR3 runs 18 residues. In nucleotides, the CDR3 is TGCGCCAGCAGCTTGATATCGTATCCGGGGGGGGCCGCAGATACGCAGTATTTT. Translation: CASSLISYPGGAADTQYF.

The V gene is TRBV2, the J gene TRBJ1-6; 10 bases line up with TRBD1. V was clipped by 6 bases and J by 9 bases; unmatched bases: 11. The CDR3 loop spans 16 amino acids. CDR1 is SNHLY and CDR2 is FYNNEI in the germline V gene. The CDR3 here is CASSRRQGALGSPLHF. The CDR3 DNA follows: TGTGCCAGCAGCCGCCGACAGGGGGCTTTGGGTTCACCCCTCCACTTT.

CDR3 nucleotide sequence: TGTGCCAGTCGGGGCCAGTCCAATGAGCAGTTCTTC. As protein: CASRGQSNEQFF. The V and J genes are TRBV28 and TRBJ2-1, with D tentatively TRBD1 or TRBD2 (5 bases each). Trimming stripped 9 bases from V and 6 bases from J, with 12 bases between. The CDR3 is made up of 12 amino acids. The germline V gene encodes CDR1 MDHEN and CDR2 SYDVKM.

The gene calls are TRBV5-4 and TRBJ1-1; D is ambiguous. The CDR3 totals 13 residues. Looked up from germline, CDR1 is SGHNT and CDR2 is YYREEE (reference sequence). V gave up 6 bases and J gave up 9 bases, with 18 bases separating them. The CDR3 bases are TGTGCCAGCACCAACCGCCTGGGCGCTAAAGCTTTCTTT. Its translation is CASTNRLGAKAFF.

The rearrangement joins TRBV4-1 to TRBJ2-3; 7 positions match TRBD1. CDR1 MGHRA and CDR2 YSYEKL come from the germline V gene. V was clipped by 3 bases and J by 5 bases; unmatched bases: 11. This CDR3 is 16 amino acids long. In nucleotides, the CDR3 is TGCGCCAGCAGCCACCTATTGACAGGGCTGGGAGATACGCAGTATTTT. This encodes CASSHLLTGLGDTQYF.

The genes are TRBV21-1 and TRBJ1-6; the DNA was not used to check the table's D call, TRBD1. TRBV21-1 is flagged as a pseudogene. This CDR3 contains 18 residues. In DNA form, the CDR3 reads TGTGCCAGCAGCAAAGTGTGGTGGGTTGACAGGGGAGATTCACCCCTCCACTTT. This codes for CASSKVWWVDRGDSPLHF.

This chain joins TRBV11-2 and TRBJ1-5, with a tentative D call TRBD1 (6 bases). V lost 5 bases to trimming and J lost 7 bases, with 15 bases between them. This CDR3 region has 14 residues. The germline V gene has CDR1 SGHAT and CDR2 FQNNGV. The CDR3 DNA follows: TGTGCCAGCAGCCCTCACGGGGGCGGGCAGCCCCAGCATTTT. Its translation: CASSPHGGGQPQHF.

The V gene is TRBV5-6, the J gene TRBJ1-5; a weak D match, TRBD1 (6 bases). CDR3 length: 15 residues. Trimming cost V 0 bases and J 4 bases, with 11 bases left between them. Per germline, CDR1 SGHDT and CDR2 YYEEEE. This CDR3 reads CASSLAGEVNQPQHF. CDR3 coding DNA: TGTGCCAGCAGCTTGGCAGGGGAGGTAAATCAGCCCCAGCATTTT.

The chain is built from TRBV19 and TRBJ2-1, with D perhaps TRBD1 (6 bases). The V and J ends lost 3 bases and 8 bases respectively, with 11 bases between them. Germline V gene sequence: CDR1 LNHDA, CDR2 SQIVND (reference sequence). The CDR3 extends over 13 amino acids. The CDR3 nucleotides are TGTGCCAGTAGTATTAGCAGGGGAGATGAGCAGTTCTTC. Translation: CASSISRGDEQFF.